Listed below are T cell receptor beta chains from one sample, sequenced in a study of T cell repertoires in cytomegalovirus infection. Each CDR3 protein is one row after TCRdb ran MiXCR on the reads. This sample carries more than 75,000 distinct CDR3 sequences, about 31% of them seen once, and the ten largest clones take more than 70%. Their antigens are not known. The material was CD8+ T cells from cultured PBMCs, obtained from culture after CMV antigen stimulation. The receptors were sampled from a human donor in good health (CMV status not recorded). Some clones in this sample may be carry-over from other donors' samples. Both conserved end residues are part of each CDR3. Each record gives: CDR3 length, clone size, J gene, D gene, V gene, CDR3 protein, CDR3 DNA. A D gene is named only where the DNA matches it firmly. Size is omitted from some rows. Given values are once, few, many or a class for expanded clones.

len: 14; abundance: .; j_gene: TRBJ2-3; d_gene: .; v_gene: TRBV9; CDR3aa: CASSVSGAADTQYF; CDR3nt: TGTGCCAGCAGCGTATCCGGAGCGGCAGATACGCAGTATTTT
len: 17; abundance: .; j_gene: TRBJ2-3; d_gene: TRBD1; v_gene: TRBV7-8; CDR3aa: CASSLDGTGGLTDTQYF; CDR3nt: TGTGCCAGCAGCTTAGACGGGACAGGGGGCCTCACAGATACGCAGTATTTT
len: 13; abundance: many; j_gene: TRBJ1-2; d_gene: .; v_gene: TRBV6-5; CDR3aa: CASSSLRGYGYTF; CDR3nt: TGTGCCAGCAGTTCGCTCAGGGGCTATGGCTACACCTTC
len: 12; abundance: .; j_gene: TRBJ2-7; d_gene: .; v_gene: TRBV7-9; CDR3aa: CACSSLEGEQYF; CDR3nt: TGTGCCTGCAGCTCTTTGGAGGGCGAGCAGTACTTC
len: 15; abundance: many; j_gene: TRBJ1-4; d_gene: .; v_gene: TRBV7-6; CDR3aa: CASSFDGTLNEKLFF; CDR3nt: TGTGCCAGCAGCTTCGACGGGACACTTAATGAAAAACTGTTTTTT
len: 12; abundance: many; j_gene: TRBJ1-2; d_gene: .; v_gene: TRBV7-2; CDR3aa: CASSPRSTGYTF; CDR3nt: TGTGCCAGCAGCCCACGATCTACCGGCTACACCTTC
len: 16; abundance: many; j_gene: TRBJ2-1; d_gene: .; v_gene: TRBV7-8; CDR3aa: CASSSLRGGDYNEQFF; CDR3nt: TGTGCCAGCAGCTCCCTCCGCGGGGGCGACTACAATGAGCAGTTCTTC
len: 12; abundance: many; j_gene: TRBJ2-7; d_gene: .; v_gene: TRBV7-6; CDR3aa: CASSSLSYEQYF; CDR3nt: TGTGCCAGCAGCTCCCTCTCCTACGAGCAGTACTTC
len: 16; abundance: few; j_gene: TRBJ2-1; d_gene: .; v_gene: TRBV6-1; CDR3aa: CASTPLGGGAEDEQFF; CDR3nt: TGTGCCAGCACCCCCTTGGGGGGGGGGGCCGAGGATGAGCAGTTCTTC
len: 17; abundance: .; j_gene: TRBJ2-6; d_gene: .; v_gene: TRBV2; CDR3aa: CASRAGRTISGANVLTF; CDR3nt: TGTGCCAGCAGGGCCGGACGGACGATCTCTGGGGCCAACGTCCTGACTTTC
len: 15; abundance: .; j_gene: TRBJ2-7; d_gene: .; v_gene: TRBV7-9; CDR3aa: CASTPLGSISYEQYF; CDR3nt: TGTGCCAGCACCCCCTTGGGGTCTATCTCCTACGAGCAGTACTTC
len: 13; abundance: many; j_gene: TRBJ1-5; d_gene: .; v_gene: TRBV6-5; CDR3aa: CASSFDRTQPQHF; CDR3nt: TGTGCCAGCAGTTTTGACAGGACTCAGCCCCAGCATTTT
len: 13; abundance: few; j_gene: TRBJ1-1; d_gene: .; v_gene: TRBV6-2/TRBV6-3; CDR3aa: CASSYQARTEAFF; CDR3nt: TGTGCCAGCAGTTATCAGGCCCGCACTGAAGCTTTCTTT
len: 14; abundance: .; j_gene: TRBJ1-5; d_gene: .; v_gene: TRBV12-3/TRBV12-4; CDR3aa: CASRGDGAAQPQHF; CDR3nt: TGTGCCAGCAGGGGCGATGGGGCGGCTCAGCCCCAGCATTTT
len: 15; abundance: .; j_gene: TRBJ1-2; d_gene: .; v_gene: TRBV20-1; CDR3aa: CSAPDGGIRGYGYTF; CDR3nt: TGCAGTGCTCCGGACGGTGGGATTAGAGGGTATGGCTACACCTTC
len: 15; abundance: .; j_gene: TRBJ1-2; d_gene: .; v_gene: TRBV6-5; CDR3aa: CASSYIQGSNYGYTF; CDR3nt: TGTGCCAGCAGTTACATCCAGGGGTCTAACTATGGCTACACCTTC
len: 12; abundance: .; j_gene: TRBJ2-3; d_gene: .; v_gene: TRBV7-2; CDR3aa: CASSPRTDTQYF; CDR3nt: TGTGCCAGCAGCCCCCGCACAGATACGCAGTATTTT
len: 13; abundance: .; j_gene: TRBJ2-4; d_gene: .; v_gene: TRBV4-2; CDR3aa: CASSQAPEDIQYF; CDR3nt: TGTGCCAGCAGCCAAGCACCAGAGGACATTCAGTACTTC
len: 17; abundance: .; j_gene: TRBJ1-5; d_gene: TRBD1; v_gene: TRBV28; CDR3aa: CASSLDRGTGGFQPQHF; CDR3nt: TGTGCCAGCAGTTTAGATAGGGGGACAGGGGGGTTTCAGCCCCAGCATTTT
len: 13; abundance: .; j_gene: TRBJ2-3; d_gene: TRBD2; v_gene: TRBV20-1; CDR3aa: CSPSGGSTDTQYF; CDR3nt: TGCAGTCCTAGCGGGGGCAGCACAGATACGCAGTATTTT
len: 16; abundance: few; j_gene: TRBJ2-1; d_gene: TRBD2; v_gene: TRBV29-1; CDR3aa: CSVDTASGAGLNEQFF; CDR3nt: TGCAGCGTTGATACGGCTAGCGGGGCCGGGTTGAATGAGCAGTTCTTC
len: 15; abundance: few; j_gene: TRBJ1-5; d_gene: TRBD1; v_gene: TRBV6-2/TRBV6-3; CDR3aa: CASSPRTGVNQPQHF; CDR3nt: TGTGCCAGCAGCCCCCGGACAGGGGTAAATCAGCCCCAGCATTTT
len: 15; abundance: .; j_gene: TRBJ1-4; d_gene: TRBD1; v_gene: TRBV2; CDR3aa: CASSLRQGTNEKLFF; CDR3nt: TGTGCCAGCAGTCTTCGACAGGGGACTAATGAAAAACTGTTTTTT
len: 17; abundance: .; j_gene: TRBJ2-4; d_gene: .; v_gene: TRBV27; CDR3aa: CASSPGLRFMAKNIQYF; CDR3nt: TGTGCCAGCAGCCCCGGGCTACGGTTTATGGCCAAAAACATTCAGTACTTC
len: 15; abundance: few; j_gene: TRBJ2-1; d_gene: .; v_gene: TRBV9; CDR3aa: CASSVEGVNGYEQFF; CDR3nt: TGTGCCAGCAGCGTAGAAGGGGTTAACGGCTATGAGCAGTTCTTC
len: 14; abundance: few; j_gene: TRBJ1-2; d_gene: .; v_gene: TRBV19; CDR3aa: CASSPGTPNYGYTF; CDR3nt: TGTGCCAGTAGTCCCGGGACACCTAACTATGGCTACACCTTC